The 15 T cell receptor beta chains reported below all come from one sample, sequenced in a study of shared clonotypes between healthy human individuals (dated by TCRdb to 2020 to 2021). The library was prepared using the immunoSEQ multiplex PCR assay. Held by TCRdb, this immuneACCESS table contains in-frame sequences only and omits some clones. Under half of the omission traces to an unresolved V gene where checked; the cause of the rest is unknown. The sample yields 550,000 to 850,000 clones; approximately 74% were counted once. Less than 2% of the sample comes from the top ten. The specimen sequenced was memory CD4+ T cells sorted from blood. Sample cell subset or site, as interpreted from the label and publication: CD45RA-negative fraction. These receptors originate from a woman under 40 in good health.

Only a few counts were recorded for this clone. The V gene is TRBV2, the J gene TRBJ2-7; 11 bases match TRBD2. The CDR3 is 15 amino acids. The V gene end was trimmed by 4 bases and the J gene end by 4 bases; junction bases not matched to a gene: 6. Germline V CDR1 and CDR2: SNHLY, FYNNEI. CDR3 sequence reads: CASSGGLADWYEQYF. The CDR3 nucleotides are TGTGCCAGCAGTGGGGGACTAGCGGACTGGTACGAGCAGTACTTC.

V gene TRBV11-2 combines with J gene TRBJ2-6; TRBD1 matches 8 bases. The CDR3 sequence is 19 residues long. Germline V gene lookup returns CDR1 SGHAT and CDR2 FQNNGV. The junction had 10 bases not matched to a gene; V was cut back by 1 base and J by 2 bases. DNA of the CDR3: TGTGCCAGCAGCTTAGGAGTGCGGACAGGGCGAACTGGGGCCAACGTCCTGACTTTC. Its translation is CASSLGVRTGRTGANVLTF.

This chain joins TRBV5-1 and TRBJ1-1; a weak D match, TRBD1 (6 bases). Germline CDR1 reads SGHRS; CDR2 reads YFSETQ. V lost 0 bases to trimming and J lost 3 bases, with 12 bases between them. The CDR3 sequence is 15 residues long. In DNA form, the CDR3 reads TGCGCCAGCAGCTTGGTAGGACAGCCCTACACTGAAGCTTTCTTT. It is translated as CASSLVGQPYTEAFF.

The V gene is TRBV27, the J gene TRBJ2-1; D call uncertain. Germline V CDR1 and CDR2: MNHEY, SMNVEV (reference sequence). The CDR3 runs 13 residues. V dropped 3 bases and J dropped 4 bases, with 7 bases sitting between them. The CDR3 DNA reads as TGTGCCAGCAGTTTCGACATGTACAATGAGCAGTTCTTC. It is translated as CASSFDMYNEQFF.

The chain combines TRBV7-8 with TRBJ1-1; no clear D. The CDR3 length is 13 residues. V dropped 5 bases and J dropped 0 bases, with 7 bases sitting between them. The germline CDR1 and CDR2 sequences are SGHVS and FQNEAQ. The CDR3 region is CASSDRVNTEAFF. CDR3 DNA: TGTGCCAGCAGCGATAGGGTGAACACTGAAGCTTTCTTT.

This chain links TRBV11-2 with TRBJ2-2; 11 bases map to TRBD2. The CDR3 is made up of 16 amino acids. Germline loops: CDR1 SGHAT, CDR2 FQNNGV. With 7 bases clipped from V and 6 bases from J, the junction kept 10 bases outside the gene matches. CDR3 amino acids: CASTHPSGRWAGELFF. The CDR3 DNA sequence: TGTGCCAGCACCCACCCTAGCGGGAGGTGGGCCGGGGAGCTGTTTTTT.

This clone was recorded at least ten times. The J gene is TRBJ1-5, the V gene TRBV7-2, with D uncertain. The CDR3 totals 14 residues. With 5 bases removed from V and 0 bases from J, the gap between germline ends came to 8 bases. CDR1 is SGHTA and CDR2 is FQGNSA in the germline V gene. The CDR3 loop reads CASSQFYSNQPQHF. CDR3 bases: TGTGCCAGCAGCCAGTTTTATAGCAATCAGCCCCAGCATTTT.

J is TRBJ1-1 and V is TRBV5-1, with D possibly matching TRBD1 (6 bases). Trimming removed 2 bases from V and 0 bases from J, with 14 bases in between. The CDR3 consists of 16 residues. CDR1 is SGHRS, CDR2 YFSETQ, per germline. CDR3 sequence: CASSLGGLALNTEAFF. Here the CDR3 DNA reads TGCGCCAGCAGCTTAGGGGGACTGGCCCTGAACACTGAAGCTTTCTTT. Combining the CDR3 with reference TRBV5-1 and TRBJ1-1 gives the whole variable domain KAGVTQTPRYLIKTRGQQVTLSCSPISGHRSVSWYQQTPGQGLQFLFEYFSETQRNKGNFPGRFSGRQFSNSRSEMNVSTLELGDSALYLCASSLGGLALNTEAFFGQGTRLTVV.

This chain connects TRBV19 to TRBJ2-2, with 9 bases fitting TRBD1. Looked up from germline, CDR1 is LNHDA and CDR2 is SQIVND (reference sequence). The CDR3 has 15 residues. With V trimmed by 6 bases and J by 8 bases, 10 bases remained unmatched. DNA for the CDR3: TGTGCCAGTAGGGGGGACAGGGCCAAGGTTGGGGAGCTGTTTTTT. The encoded protein is CASRGDRAKVGELFF.

This clone appeared a few times. The sample contains more than one DNA sequence encoding this CDR3. This CDR3 is CASSLSRNTEAFF. Written as DNA, the CDR3 is TGTGCCAGCAGTTTATCGAGGAACACTGAAGCTTTCTTT. The chain uses TRBV27 and TRBJ1-1; D not resolved. Germline CDR1 and CDR2: MNHEY and SMNVEV (reference sequence). The CDR3 totals 13 residues. Trimming took 0 bases from V and 1 from J, leaving 3 bases between them.

This clone was detected only a few times. This sequence joins TRBV28 and TRBJ1-1, with 11 bases that match TRBD1. CDR1 and CDR2 (germline): MDHEN, SYDVKM. The trim removed 3 bases at V and 2 bases at J, leaving 5 bases unmatched. The length of the CDR3 is 16 residues. CDR3 sequence reads: CASSLSGQGVNTEAFF. CDR3 in DNA: TGTGCCAGCAGTTTGTCGGGACAGGGGGTAAACACTGAAGCTTTCTTT. The variable domain in full, completed from reference TRBV28 and TRBJ1-1, reads DVKVTQSSRYLVKRTGEKVFLECVQDMDHENMFWYRQDPGLGLRLIYFSYDVKMKEKGDIPEGYSVSREKKERFSLILESASTNQTSMYLCASSLSGQGVNTEAFFGQGTRLTVV.

The table lists this clone with a few counts. Different DNA sequences within this sample yield the same CDR3. CDR3 sequence (DNA): TGCGCCAGCAGCGTCGGACAGGGCCCTAGCACAGATACGCAGTATTTT. Its translation: CASSVGQGPSTDTQYF. The chain joins TRBV5-1 to TRBJ2-3; 8 positions agree with TRBD1. V dropped 4 bases and J dropped 0; count of bases not matched to a gene: 7. The CDR3 runs to 16 residues. CDR1 and CDR2 from the germline V gene are SGHRS and YFSETQ. The whole variable domain, filled in from reference TRBV5-1 and TRBJ2-3, reads KAGVTQTPRYLIKTRGQQVTLSCSPISGHRSVSWYQQTPGQGLQFLFEYFSETQRNKGNFPGRFSGRQFSNSRSEMNVSTLELGDSALYLCASSVGQGPSTDTQYFGPGTRLTVL.

The V call is TRBV7-2, the J call TRBJ2-1; no clear D gene. The CDR3 spans 13 residues. Germline V gene sequence: CDR1 SGHTA, CDR2 FQGNSA. Trimming took 1 base from V and 6 from J, leaving 7 bases between them. The CDR3: CASSLDWFNEQFF. CDR3 bases: TGTGCCAGCAGCTTAGATTGGTTCAATGAGCAGTTCTTC.

This rearrangement joins TRBV6-5 to TRBJ1-2, with D possibly matching TRBD1 (6 bases). Deletions cut 5 bases from V and 4 bases from J, with 14 bases between. This CDR3 comprises 14 residues. Germline CDR1 MNHEY, CDR2 SVGAGI. CDR3 residues: CASSTQQGLYGYTF. The CDR3 DNA reads TGTGCCAGCAGTACCCAACAGGGTCTCTATGGCTACACCTTC.

The chain combines TRBV30 with TRBJ2-2, with D unclear. Deletions cut 0 bases from V and 6 bases from J, with 8 bases between. Germline CDR1 reads GTSNPN; CDR2 reads SVGIG (reference sequence). This CDR3 has 13 amino acids. CDR3 sequence: CAWSVVMAGELFF. CDR3 bases: TGTGCCTGGAGTGTCGTCATGGCCGGGGAGCTGTTTTTT.